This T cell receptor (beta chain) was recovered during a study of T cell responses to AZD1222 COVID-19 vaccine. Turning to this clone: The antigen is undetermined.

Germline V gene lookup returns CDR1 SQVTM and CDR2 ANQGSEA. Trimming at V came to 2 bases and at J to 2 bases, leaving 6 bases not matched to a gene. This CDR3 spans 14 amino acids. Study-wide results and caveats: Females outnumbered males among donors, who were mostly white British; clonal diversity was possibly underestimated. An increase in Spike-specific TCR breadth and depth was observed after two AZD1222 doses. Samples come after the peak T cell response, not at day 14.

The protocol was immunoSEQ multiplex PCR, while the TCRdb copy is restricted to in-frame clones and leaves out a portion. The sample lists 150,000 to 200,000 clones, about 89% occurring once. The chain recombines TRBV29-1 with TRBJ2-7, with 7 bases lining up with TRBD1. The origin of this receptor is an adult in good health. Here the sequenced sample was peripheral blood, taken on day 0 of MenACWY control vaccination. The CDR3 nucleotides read TGCAGCGTTGAATCAGGTCAGGGGGCCTACGAGCAGTACTTC. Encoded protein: CSVESGQGAYEQYF.